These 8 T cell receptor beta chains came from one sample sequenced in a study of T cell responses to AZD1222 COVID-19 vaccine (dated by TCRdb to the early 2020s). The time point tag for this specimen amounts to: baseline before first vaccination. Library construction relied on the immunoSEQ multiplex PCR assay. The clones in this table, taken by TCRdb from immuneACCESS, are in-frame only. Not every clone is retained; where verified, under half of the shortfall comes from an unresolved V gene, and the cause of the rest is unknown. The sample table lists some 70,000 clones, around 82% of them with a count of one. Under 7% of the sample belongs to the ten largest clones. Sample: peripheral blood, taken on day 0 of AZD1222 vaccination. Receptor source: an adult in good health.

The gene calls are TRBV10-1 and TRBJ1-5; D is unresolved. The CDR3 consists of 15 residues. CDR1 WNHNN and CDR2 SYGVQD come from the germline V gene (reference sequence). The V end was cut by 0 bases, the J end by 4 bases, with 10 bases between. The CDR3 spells CASSESRDPNQPQHF. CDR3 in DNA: TGCGCCAGCAGTGAGTCGAGGGATCCAAATCAGCCCCAGCATTTT.

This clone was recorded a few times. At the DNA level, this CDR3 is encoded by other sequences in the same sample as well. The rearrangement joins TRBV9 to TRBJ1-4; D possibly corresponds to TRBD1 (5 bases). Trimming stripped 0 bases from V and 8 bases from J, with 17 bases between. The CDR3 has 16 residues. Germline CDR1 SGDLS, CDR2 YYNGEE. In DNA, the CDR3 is TGTGCCAGCAGCGTAGGCGCGACACGCGAGGGGGAAAAACTGTTTTTT. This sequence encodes CASSVGATREGEKLFF.

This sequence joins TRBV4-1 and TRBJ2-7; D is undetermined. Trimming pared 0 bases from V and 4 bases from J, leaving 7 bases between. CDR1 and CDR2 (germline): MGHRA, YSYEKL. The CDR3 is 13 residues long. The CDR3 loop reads CASSQDERYEQYF. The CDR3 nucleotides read TGCGCCAGCAGCCAAGATGAGCGTTACGAGCAGTACTTC.

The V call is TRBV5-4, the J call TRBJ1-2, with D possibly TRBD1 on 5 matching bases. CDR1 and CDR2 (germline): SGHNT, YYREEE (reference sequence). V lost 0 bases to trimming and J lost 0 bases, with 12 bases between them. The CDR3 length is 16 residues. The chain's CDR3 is CASSLGRGEANYGYTF. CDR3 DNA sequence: TGTGCCAGCAGCTTGGGTCGGGGGGAAGCTAACTATGGCTACACCTTC.

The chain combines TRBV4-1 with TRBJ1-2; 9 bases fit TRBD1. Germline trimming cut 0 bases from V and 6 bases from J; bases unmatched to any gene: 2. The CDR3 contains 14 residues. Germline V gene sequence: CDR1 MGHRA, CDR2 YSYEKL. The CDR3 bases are TGCGCCAGCAGCCAAGATTGGACAGGGGATGGCTACACCTTC. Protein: CASSQDWTGDGYTF.

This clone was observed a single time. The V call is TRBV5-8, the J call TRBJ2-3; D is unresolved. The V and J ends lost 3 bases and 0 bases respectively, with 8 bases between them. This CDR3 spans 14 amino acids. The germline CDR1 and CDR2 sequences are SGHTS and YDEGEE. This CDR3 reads CASSSLLSTDTQYF. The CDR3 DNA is TGTGCCAGCAGCTCGCTGTTAAGCACAGATACGCAGTATTTT.

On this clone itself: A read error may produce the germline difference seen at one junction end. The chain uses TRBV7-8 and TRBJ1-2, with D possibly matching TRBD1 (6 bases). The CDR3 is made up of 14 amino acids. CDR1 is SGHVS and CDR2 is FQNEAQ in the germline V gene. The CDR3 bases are TGTGCCAGCAGCTCACGGACAGTTTTGAGCAAAGTCCCCTTC. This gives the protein CASSSRTVLSKVPF.

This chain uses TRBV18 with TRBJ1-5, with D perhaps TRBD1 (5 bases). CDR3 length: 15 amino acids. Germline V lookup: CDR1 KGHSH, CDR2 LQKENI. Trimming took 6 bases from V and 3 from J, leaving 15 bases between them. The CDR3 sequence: CASSPGTGNNQPQHF. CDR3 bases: TGTGCCAGCTCCCCCGGGACGGGCAACAATCAGCCCCAGCATTTT.